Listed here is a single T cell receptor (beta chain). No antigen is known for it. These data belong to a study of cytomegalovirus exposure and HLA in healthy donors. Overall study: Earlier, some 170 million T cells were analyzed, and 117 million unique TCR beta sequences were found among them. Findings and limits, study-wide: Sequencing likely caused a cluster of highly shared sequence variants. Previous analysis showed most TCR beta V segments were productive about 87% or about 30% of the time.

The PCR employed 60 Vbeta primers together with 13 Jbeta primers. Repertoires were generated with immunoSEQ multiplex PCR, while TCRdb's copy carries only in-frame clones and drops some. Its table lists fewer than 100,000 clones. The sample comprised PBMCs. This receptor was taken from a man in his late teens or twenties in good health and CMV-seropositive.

For the CDR3, the DNA is TGTGCCAGCAGTGACGGGAGGGATCTAGAGACCCAGTACTTC. Its translation is CASSDGRDLETQYF. V gene TRBV6-1 combines with J gene TRBJ2-5, with 8 bases fitting TRBD2. V lost 3 bases to trimming and J lost 4 bases; unmatched junction nucleotides: 4. The CDR3 runs 14 residues. Per germline, CDR1 MNHNS and CDR2 SASEGT.